A single sample is the source of the 25 T cell receptor beta chains below, sequenced in a study of response to subunit inactivated influenza vaccine. MiXCR, applied by TCRdb to the RT-PCR reads, yields one record per CDR3 protein. The data show fewer than 800,000 distinct CDR3 sequences, roughly 14% seen once. Specimen: PBMCs from blood, collected 11 to 12 days after vaccination. These receptors came from a man aged 45-65 years who received an inactivated influenza vaccine.

The J gene is TRBJ2-1, the V gene TRBV2, with TRBD2 matching over 14 bases. The CDR3 is 15 residues long. The trim removed 7 bases at V and 8 bases at J, leaving 7 bases unmatched. The germline V gene has CDR1 SNHLY and CDR2 FYNNEI. CDR3 amino acids: CASTLTSGRGYEQFF. The CDR3 DNA reads TGTGCCAGCACCTTGACTAGCGGGAGGGGTTATGAGCAGTTCTTC. Filled out from reference TRBV2 and TRBJ2-1, the complete variable domain reads EPEVTQTPSHQVTQMGQEVILRCVPISNHLYFYWYRQILGQKVEFLVSFYNNEISEKSEIFDDQFSVERPDGSNFTLKIRSTKLEDSAMYFCASTLTSGRGYEQFFGPGTRLTVL.

This clonotype occurred a few times. The chain has TRBV2 and TRBJ2-7, with TRBD2 identical over 10 bases. V lost 10 bases and J lost 2; bases outside the gene matches: 5. The germline V gene has CDR1 SNHLY and CDR2 FYNNEI. CDR3 length: 13 amino acids. The CDR3 DNA reads TGTGCCACCGGCGGGACTAGCGCCTACGAGCAGTACTTC. It translates to CATGGTSAYEQYF.

The chain combines TRBV7-9 with TRBJ1-1; the D is unclear. The CDR3 loop spans 14 amino acids. Trimming took 3 bases from V and 5 from J, leaving 13 bases between them. CDR1 SEHNR and CDR2 FQNEAQ come from the germline V gene (reference sequence). CDR3 region: CASSFGYLTTEAFF. The CDR3 nucleotides read TGTGCCAGCAGCTTCGGTTATTTGACGACTGAAGCTTTCTTT. The complete variable domain, with remaining parts taken from reference TRBV7-9 and TRBJ1-1, reads DTGVSQNPRHKITKRGQNVTFRCDPISEHNRLYWYRQTLGQGPEFLTYFQNEAQLEKSRLLSDRFSAERPKGSFSTLEIQRTEQGDSAMYLCASSFGYLTTEAFFGQGTRLTVV.

The CDR3 here is CSAGQGPSGGELFF. As DNA, the CDR3 is TGCAGTGCTGGACAGGGCCCGTCGGGAGGGGAGCTGTTTTTT. The chain uses TRBV20-1 and TRBJ2-2, with 8 nucleotides matching TRBD1. The CDR3 runs to 14 residues. Trimming took 5 bases from V and 8 from J; bases not matched to a gene: 10. The germline V gene has CDR1 DFQATT and CDR2 SNEGSKA (reference sequence).

This clonotype turned up a few times. The chain uses TRBV4-3 and TRBJ2-5; D remains ambiguous. The length of the CDR3 is 13 residues. V was pared by 4 bases and J by 5 bases, with 11 bases between. The V gene's germline CDR1 is LGHNA and CDR2 YSLEER. CDR3 amino acids: CASSPLFKETQYF. The DNA for the CDR3 is TGCGCCAGCAGCCCCCTCTTTAAGGAGACCCAGTACTTC.

The rearrangement uses TRBV6-2 or TRBV6-3 and TRBJ2-5, with TRBD2 matching 8 bases. Germline CDR1 MNHEY, CDR2 SVGEGT. The length of the CDR3 is 16 residues. With V trimmed by 4 bases and J by 2 bases, 9 bases remained unmatched. The CDR3 nucleotides read TGTGCCAGCAGTTCCGCGGGGGGTTTCGTTCAAGAGACCCAGTACTTC. Amino acids: CASSSAGGFVQETQYF.

A few counts support this clonotype. The chain has TRBV12-3 or TRBV12-4 and TRBJ2-7; D gene ambiguous. The length of the CDR3 is 13 residues. V gave up 1 base and J gave up 6 bases, with 10 bases separating them. DNA for the CDR3: TGTGCCAGCAGTTTAGGGTCGAATAGCGAGCAGTACTTC. Translated, it gives CASSLGSNSEQYF.

In its sample, this clonotype was seen many times. The chain is built from TRBV4-3 and TRBJ2-2; D remains unclear. Germline assignment: CDR1 LGHNA and CDR2 YSLEER. This CDR3 spans 15 amino acids. The V and J ends lost 1 base and 1 base respectively, with 7 bases between them. The CDR3 nucleotides are TGCGCCAGCAGCCAAGCCACGGTGAACACCGGGGAGCTGTTTTTT. It codes for CASSQATVNTGELFF.

This clonotype was seen a handful of times. The DNA of the CDR3 is TGTGCCAGCAGTTTTGGGGGGGCAGTGGGGAACATTCAGTACTTC. Protein product: CASSFGGAVGNIQYF. This chain connects TRBV12-3 or TRBV12-4 to TRBJ2-4; D might be TRBD2 (7 bases). Trimming left V 3 bases short and J 7 bases short, with 16 bases between. The CDR3 loop spans 15 amino acids.

The CDR3 nucleotides read TGTGCCAGCAGACGACAGGGGAACACCGGGGAGCTGTTTTTT. Its protein product is CASRRQGNTGELFF. V and J are TRBV6-2 or TRBV6-3 and TRBJ2-2, with TRBD1 matching 7 bases. This CDR3 has 14 amino acids. V was pared by 6 bases and J by 1 base, with 2 bases of the junction left unmatched. The germline V gene encodes CDR1 MNHEY and CDR2 SVGEGT.

The genes are TRBV6-1 and TRBJ2-5, with D uncertain. The CDR3 loop spans 14 amino acids. Germline V gives CDR1 MNHNS, CDR2 SASEGT. The ends were cut back, 7 bases at V and 4 bases at J, with 16 bases in the middle. The CDR3 DNA follows: TGTGCCAGCAATCCGGCCTCCGGGCCAGAGACCCAGTACTTC. This codes for CASNPASGPETQYF.

This clonotype has a count of ten or more. CDR3 residues: CASSQEVSNYGYTF. In nucleotides, the CDR3 is TGTGCCAGCAGCCAAGAAGTATCTAACTATGGCTACACCTTC. The gene calls are TRBV3-1 and TRBJ1-2; unclear D gene. CDR1 and CDR2 from the germline V gene are LGHDT and YNNKEL (reference sequence). Trimming took off 0 bases at V and 0 bases at J, with 5 bases between the two ends. CDR3 length: 14 amino acids.

This clonotype was seen more than once but under ten times. The rearrangement links TRBV7-9 to TRBJ2-7, with D hard to call. Trimming shortened V by 5 bases and J by 5 bases, and 13 bases separated the two germline ends. The CDR3 consists of 13 residues. CDR1 SEHNR and CDR2 FQNEAQ come from the germline V gene (reference sequence). The CDR3 here is CASSPPRADEQYF. The DNA of the CDR3 is TGTGCCAGCAGCCCCCCAAGGGCGGACGAGCAGTACTTC.

The chain employs TRBV15 and TRBJ2-3, with 8 bases matching TRBD2. Germline trimming cut 5 bases from V and 6 bases from J; bases unmatched to any gene: 10. Germline V gives CDR1 LNHNV, CDR2 YYDKDF (reference sequence). This CDR3 comprises 15 residues. The CDR3 coding sequence is TGTGCCACCAGCCGACCGGGACTAGTCGAGGATACGCAGTATTTT. This encodes CATSRPGLVEDTQYF.

The V and J genes are TRBV19 and TRBJ1-3; D is unresolved. CDR1 and CDR2 from the germline V gene are LNHDA and SQIVND (reference sequence). The germline V and J ends were trimmed by 5 bases and 0 bases, with 11 bases remaining between them. The CDR3 length is 15 residues. The CDR3 DNA reads TGTGCCAGTAGTGACACAGCGGACTCTGGAAACACCATATATTTT. Its translation: CASSDTADSGNTIYF.

The rearrangement joins TRBV7-2 to TRBJ2-7, with D uncertain. The CDR3 has 14 amino acids. CDR1 SGHTA and CDR2 FQGNSA come from the germline V gene. V was clipped by 5 bases and J by 5 bases, with 16 bases between them. The CDR3 sequence: CASSRIGYGDEQYF. The CDR3 region has the DNA TGTGCCAGCAGCCGCATCGGGTATGGTGACGAGCAGTACTTC. The full variable domain, rest sourced from reference TRBV7-2 and TRBJ2-7, is GAGVSQSPSNKVTEKGKDVELRCDPISGHTALYWYRQSLGQGLEFLIYFQGNSAPDKSGLPSDRFSAERTGGSVSTLTIQRTQQEDSAVYLCASSRIGYGDEQYFGPGTRLTVT.

This clonotype was observed a handful of times. CDR3 loop: CASSFSGRINEQFF. CDR3 DNA: TGCGCCAGCAGCTTTAGCGGGAGGATCAATGAGCAGTTCTTC. The rearrangement joins TRBV5-1 to TRBJ2-1, with TRBD2 matching 10 bases. Trimming removed 2 bases from V and 6 bases from J; junction bases left unmatched: 2. The CDR3 length is 14 residues. The germline V gene has CDR1 SGHRS and CDR2 YFSETQ.

This clonotype came up a few times. This sequence joins TRBV2 and TRBJ1-2; TRBD1 agrees at 7 bases. Trimming cost V 7 bases and J 2 bases; bases outside gene matches: 1. Germline assignment: CDR1 SNHLY and CDR2 FYNNEI. The CDR3 runs to 12 residues. CDR3 sequence (DNA): TGTGCCAGCAAGGGACAGAACTATGGCTACACCTTC. It translates to CASKGQNYGYTF.

This clonotype was counted once. The chain has TRBV13 and TRBJ2-2; D may be TRBD1 or TRBD2 (8 bases each). The CDR3 is made up of 17 amino acids. Germline loops: CDR1 PRHDT, CDR2 FYEKMQ (reference sequence). Trimming stripped 2 bases from V and 7 bases from J, with 20 bases between. CDR3 residues: CASSLKRAGDRLGELFF. Written as DNA, the CDR3 is TGTGCCAGCAGCTTAAAGCGAGCGGGGGACAGGCTCGGGGAGCTGTTTTTT.

The chain has TRBV11-1 and TRBJ2-3; 8 positions agree with TRBD1. The CDR3 sequence is 18 residues long. Trimming at V came to 5 bases and at J to 2 bases, leaving 15 bases not matched to a gene. Germline V lookup: CDR1 SGHAT, CDR2 FQDESV (reference sequence). CDR3 DNA: TGTGCCAGCAGCCTAAATAACCGGGACAGGTATTTCACAGATACGCAGTATTTT. Its translation is CASSLNNRDRYFTDTQYF.

This clonotype has more than one count but fewer than ten. V and J are TRBV18 and TRBJ1-1, with D uncertain. V shed 5 bases and J shed 4 bases, with 8 bases lying between them. The CDR3 covers 12 residues. The germline V gene encodes CDR1 KGHSH and CDR2 LQKENI. The CDR3 is CASSDSFTEAFF. The CDR3, as DNA: TGTGCCAGCTCAGATAGTTTCACTGAAGCTTTCTTT.

V is TRBV6-5 and J is TRBJ2-5; D perhaps matches TRBD2 (6 bases). The V and J ends lost 0 bases and 7 bases respectively, with 9 bases between them. This CDR3 has 13 residues. CDR1 is MNHEY and CDR2 is SVGAGI in the germline V gene. For the CDR3, the DNA is TGTGCCAGCAGTTACTCGGGACTTGGGACCCAGTACTTC. It specifies CASSYSGLGTQYF.

The gene calls are TRBV4-2 and TRBJ2-3, with 7 bases fitting TRBD1. V was clipped by 3 bases and J by 5 bases; unmatched bases: 8. CDR3 length equals 15 residues. Per germline, CDR1 LGHNA and CDR2 YNFKEQ. CDR3 nucleotide sequence: TGTGCCAGCAGCCATCAGGACAGGCCGGGAGATACGCAGTATTTT. It encodes CASSHQDRPGDTQYF.

A few counts support this clonotype. The chain carries TRBV5-1 and TRBJ1-6, with a weak D call TRBD1 (5 bases). Germline V CDR1 and CDR2: SGHRS, YFSETQ. The V end was cut by 4 bases, the J end by 6 bases, with 14 bases between. The CDR3 is 15 residues long. CDR3 amino acids: CASSDGTGVNSPLHF. The CDR3 nucleotides read TGCGCCAGCAGCGACGGGACGGGGGTTAATTCACCCCTCCACTTT.

This clonotype was counted between two and nine times. The rearrangement links TRBV29-1 to TRBJ1-1, with D unclear. V gave up 4 bases and J gave up 1 base, with 10 bases separating them. The CDR3 runs 13 residues. Germline V CDR1 and CDR2: SQVTM, ANQGSEA. The CDR3 region is CSVVLRSNTEAFF. The CDR3 coding sequence is TGCAGCGTTGTACTTAGATCGAACACTGAAGCTTTCTTT.